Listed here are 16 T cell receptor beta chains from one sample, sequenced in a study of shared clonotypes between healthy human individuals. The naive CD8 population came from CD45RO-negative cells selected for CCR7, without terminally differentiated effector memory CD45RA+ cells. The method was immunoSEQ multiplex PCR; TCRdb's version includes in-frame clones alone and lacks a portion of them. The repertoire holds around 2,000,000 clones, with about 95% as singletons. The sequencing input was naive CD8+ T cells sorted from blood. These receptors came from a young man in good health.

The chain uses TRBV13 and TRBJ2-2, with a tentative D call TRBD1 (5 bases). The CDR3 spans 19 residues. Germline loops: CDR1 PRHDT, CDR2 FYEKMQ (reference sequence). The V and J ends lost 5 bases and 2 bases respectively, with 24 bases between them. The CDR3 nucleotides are TGTGCCAGCAGCGGGGTCCCCGGCAGGGAAAGGAATAACACCGGGGAGCTGTTTTTT. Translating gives CASSGVPGRERNNTGELFF.

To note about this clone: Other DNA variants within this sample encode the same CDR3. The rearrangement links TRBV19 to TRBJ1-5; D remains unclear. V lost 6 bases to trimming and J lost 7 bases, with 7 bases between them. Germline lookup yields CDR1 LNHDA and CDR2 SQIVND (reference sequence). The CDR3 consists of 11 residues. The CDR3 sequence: CASSGGQPQHF. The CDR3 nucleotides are TGTGCCAGTAGCGGTGGGCAGCCCCAGCATTTT.

CDR3 nucleotides: TGTGCCAGCAGCCAACTTTTCGGGGCCAACGTCCTGACTTTC. Its translation: CASSQLFGANVLTF. The chain couples TRBV4-2 to TRBJ2-6, with D unresolved. With 2 bases removed from V and 4 bases from J, the gap between germline ends came to 6 bases. The germline V gene has CDR1 LGHNA and CDR2 YNFKEQ. This CDR3 is 14 amino acids long.

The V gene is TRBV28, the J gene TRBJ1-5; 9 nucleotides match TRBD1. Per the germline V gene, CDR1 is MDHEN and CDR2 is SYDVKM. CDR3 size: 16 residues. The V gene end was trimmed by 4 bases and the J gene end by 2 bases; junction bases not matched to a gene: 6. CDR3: CASSYRDRVGNQPQHF. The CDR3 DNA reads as TGTGCCAGCAGTTACCGGGACAGGGTCGGCAATCAGCCCCAGCATTTT.

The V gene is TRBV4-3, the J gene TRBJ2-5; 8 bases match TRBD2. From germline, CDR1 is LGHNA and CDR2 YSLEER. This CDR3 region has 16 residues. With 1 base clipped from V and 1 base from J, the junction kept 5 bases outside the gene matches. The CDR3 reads CASSQGPAGAQETQYF. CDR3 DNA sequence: TGCGCCAGCAGCCAAGGGCCAGCGGGGGCCCAAGAGACCCAGTACTTC.

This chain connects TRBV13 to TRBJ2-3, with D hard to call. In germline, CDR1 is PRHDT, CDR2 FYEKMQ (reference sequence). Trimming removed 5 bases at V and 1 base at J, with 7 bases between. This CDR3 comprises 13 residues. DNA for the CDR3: TGTGCCAGCAGCGCCCTAGGCACAGATACGCAGTATTTT. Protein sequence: CASSALGTDTQYF.

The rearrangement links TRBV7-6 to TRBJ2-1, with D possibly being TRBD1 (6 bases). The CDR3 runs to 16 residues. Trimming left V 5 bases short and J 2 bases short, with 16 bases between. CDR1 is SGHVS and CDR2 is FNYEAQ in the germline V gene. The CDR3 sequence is CASSQMDSPPYNEQFF. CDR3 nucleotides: TGTGCCAGCAGCCAAATGGACAGCCCGCCCTACAATGAGCAGTTCTTC.

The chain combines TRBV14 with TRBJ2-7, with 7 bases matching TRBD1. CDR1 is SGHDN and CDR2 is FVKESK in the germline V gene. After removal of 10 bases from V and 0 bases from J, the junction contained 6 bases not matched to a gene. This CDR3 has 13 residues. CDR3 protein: CATAGTVSYEQYF. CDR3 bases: TGTGCCACCGCCGGGACAGTCTCCTACGAGCAGTACTTC.

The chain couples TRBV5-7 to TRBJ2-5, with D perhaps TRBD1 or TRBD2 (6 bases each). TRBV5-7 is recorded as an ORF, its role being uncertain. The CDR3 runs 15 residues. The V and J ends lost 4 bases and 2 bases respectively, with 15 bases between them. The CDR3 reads CASSTLDSGQETQYF. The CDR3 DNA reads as TGTGCCAGCAGCACCCTGGACAGCGGGCAAGAGACCCAGTACTTC.

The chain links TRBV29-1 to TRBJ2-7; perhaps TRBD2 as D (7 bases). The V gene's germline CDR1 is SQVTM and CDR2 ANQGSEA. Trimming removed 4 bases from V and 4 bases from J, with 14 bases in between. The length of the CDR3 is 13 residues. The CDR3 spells CSVGWGGVYEQYF. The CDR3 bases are TGCAGCGTTGGTTGGGGGGGCGTATACGAGCAGTACTTC.

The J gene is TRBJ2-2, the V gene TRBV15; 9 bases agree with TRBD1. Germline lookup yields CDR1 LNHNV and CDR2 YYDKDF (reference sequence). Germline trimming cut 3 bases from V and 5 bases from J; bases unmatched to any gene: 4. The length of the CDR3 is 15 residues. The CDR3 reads CATSRVQGATGELFF. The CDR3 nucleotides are TGTGCCACCAGCAGGGTACAGGGGGCGACCGGGGAGCTGTTTTTT.

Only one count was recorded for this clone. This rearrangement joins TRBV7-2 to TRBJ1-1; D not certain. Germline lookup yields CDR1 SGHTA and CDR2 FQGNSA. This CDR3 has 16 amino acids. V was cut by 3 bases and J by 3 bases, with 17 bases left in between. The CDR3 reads CASSFLPWAEHTEAFF. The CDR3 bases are TGTGCCAGCAGCTTTTTACCGTGGGCGGAGCACACTGAAGCTTTCTTT.

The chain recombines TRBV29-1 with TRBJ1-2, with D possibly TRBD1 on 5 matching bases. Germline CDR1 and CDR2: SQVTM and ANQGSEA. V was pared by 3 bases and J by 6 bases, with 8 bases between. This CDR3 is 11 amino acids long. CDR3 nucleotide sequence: TGCAGCGTTGATACCAGGGATGGCTACACCTTC. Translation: CSVDTRDGYTF.

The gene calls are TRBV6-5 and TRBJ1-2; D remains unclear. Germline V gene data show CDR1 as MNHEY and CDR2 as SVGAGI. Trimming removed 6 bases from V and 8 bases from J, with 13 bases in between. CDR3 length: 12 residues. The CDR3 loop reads CASRGAMDGYTF. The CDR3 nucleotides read TGTGCCAGCAGGGGAGCAATGGACGGCTACACCTTC.

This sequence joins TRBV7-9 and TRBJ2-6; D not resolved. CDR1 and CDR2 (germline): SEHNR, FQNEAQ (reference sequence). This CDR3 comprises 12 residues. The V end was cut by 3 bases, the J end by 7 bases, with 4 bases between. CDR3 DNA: TGTGCCAGCAGCTTTTATGCCAACGTCCTGACTTTC. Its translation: CASSFYANVLTF.

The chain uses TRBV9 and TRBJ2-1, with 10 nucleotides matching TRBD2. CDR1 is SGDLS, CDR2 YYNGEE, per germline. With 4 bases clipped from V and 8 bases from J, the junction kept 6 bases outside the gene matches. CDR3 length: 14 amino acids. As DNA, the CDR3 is TGTGCCAGCAGCTCCGGGACTAGCGTCTATGAGCAGTTCTTC. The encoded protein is CASSSGTSVYEQFF.